One and the same sample provided the 4 T cell receptor beta chains below, sequenced in a study of blood T cell repertoires in COVID-19. Generated by immunoSEQ multiplex PCR, the TCRdb table keeps only in-frame clones and is missing some. The table records some 320,000 clones, less than 85% of them present only once. Sequenced: PBMCs or T cells enriched from blood (not recorded which). These receptor sequences come from a woman in her twenties or thirties who had been exposed to COVID-19.

This chain connects TRBV5-4 to TRBJ1-5, with 9 bases that match TRBD1. There are 15 residues in the CDR3. V was clipped by 0 bases and J by 4 bases; unmatched bases: 2. Germline V gene sequence: CDR1 SGHNT, CDR2 YYREEE (reference sequence). CDR3 nucleotides: TGTGCCAGCAGCTTGGAACAGGGGGCGAATCAGCCCCAGCATTTT. This encodes CASSLEQGANQPQHF.

The chain uses TRBV28 and TRBJ2-5; maybe TRBD1 (7 bases). Trimming shortened V by 8 bases and J by 4 bases, and 20 bases separated the two germline ends. This CDR3 has 15 residues. Germline-derived CDR1 and CDR2 are MDHEN and SYDVKM. This CDR3 is CASGGGGEVGETQYF. CDR3 DNA: TGTGCCAGCGGAGGGGGCGGGGAAGTTGGAGAGACCCAGTACTTC.

This sequence joins TRBV27 and TRBJ1-3; TRBD1 is a possible D gene (5 bases). Germline values: CDR1 MNHEY, CDR2 SMNVEV (reference sequence). Trimming took 3 bases from V and 4 from J, leaving 13 bases between them. The CDR3 is 15 amino acids. This chain's CDR3 is CASSFKQGPGNTIYF. The DNA of the CDR3 is TGTGCCAGCAGTTTTAAGCAGGGTCCCGGAAACACCATATATTTT.

The rearrangement links TRBV10-3 to TRBJ2-1; a weak D match, TRBD2 (5 bases). CDR3 length: 13 residues. V was cut by 4 bases and J by 9 bases, with 13 bases left in between. Germline V gene sequence: CDR1 ENHRY, CDR2 SYGVKD. The DNA for the CDR3 is TGTGCCATCAGTGGTACTAGTCGGGCTGAGCAGTTCTTC. Translated, it gives CAISGTSRAEQFF.